The 27 T cell receptor beta chains below come from one sample, sequenced in a study of T-cell memory formation after mild COVID-19. MiXCR, applied by TCRdb to the 5' RACE reads, yields one record per CDR3 protein. This table has around 340,000 distinct CDR3 sequences, approximately 15% appearing once. Sequencing used PBMCs or a T cell subset sorted from them (not recorded which). The receptor set was obtained from a man younger than 30 who had mild COVID-19 (a few samples of this study predate the infection). Cell type and time point are not known.

This clonotype was seen a few times. The J gene is TRBJ1-1, the V gene TRBV27, with 9 nucleotides matching TRBD1. Germline trimming cut 6 bases from V and 3 bases from J; bases unmatched to any gene: 5. The germline CDR1 and CDR2 sequences are MNHEY and SMNVEV (reference sequence). The CDR3 has 14 residues. CDR3 amino acids: CASRYRGPHTEAFF. In DNA form, the CDR3 reads TGTGCCAGCAGATACAGGGGGCCGCACACTGAAGCTTTCTTT.

This clonotype showed up many times. The chain employs TRBV27 and TRBJ2-1; no definite D call. V lost 7 bases to trimming and J lost 4 bases, with 8 bases between them. The CDR3 has 12 amino acids. In germline, CDR1 is MNHEY, CDR2 SMNVEV (reference sequence). CDR3 sequence: CASTSAYNEQFF. Written as DNA, the CDR3 is TGTGCCAGCACTTCAGCTTACAATGAGCAGTTCTTC.

This rearrangement joins TRBV5-1 to TRBJ2-5; D may be TRBD1 or TRBD2 (5 bases each). CDR3 length: 15 amino acids. The V gene's germline CDR1 is SGHRS and CDR2 YFSETQ. V shed 4 bases and J shed 2 bases, with 15 bases lying between them. The CDR3 sequence: CASSPYGTQQETQYF. CDR3 nucleotides: TGCGCCAGCAGCCCTTACGGGACCCAACAAGAGACCCAGTACTTC.

This clonotype was seen a few times. The chain links TRBV14 to TRBJ2-5, with no clear D. This CDR3 contains 13 residues. V lost 0 bases and J lost 5, with 7 bases in between. Germline V lookup: CDR1 SGHDN, CDR2 FVKESK. The DNA of the CDR3 is TGTGCCAGCAGCCAAGATGGCGGCGAGACCCAGTACTTC. It encodes CASSQDGGETQYF.

The chain carries TRBV29-1 and TRBJ1-6, with TRBD1 as a possible D gene (5 bases). The germline gives CDR1 SQVTM, CDR2 ANQGSEA. This CDR3 region has 12 residues. The V and J ends lost 6 bases and 5 bases respectively, with 8 bases between them. The CDR3 loop reads CSVGGDNSPLHF. As DNA, the CDR3 is TGCAGCGTGGGGGGGGATAATTCACCCCTCCACTTT.

This clonotype came up a few times. J is TRBJ1-3 and V is TRBV12-3 or TRBV12-4; 7 positions match TRBD1. The V gene end was trimmed by 4 bases and the J gene end by 0 bases; junction bases not matched to a gene: 3. The CDR3 covers 15 residues. CDR3 DNA: TGTGCCAGCAGTTATACAGGGGCCTCTGGAAACACCATATATTTT. Translation: CASSYTGASGNTIYF.

This clonotype was recorded a few times. The chain has TRBV7-9 and TRBJ2-7; D is unresolved. CDR1 is SEHNR and CDR2 is FQNEAQ in the germline V gene (reference sequence). V dropped 3 bases and J dropped 6 bases, with 9 bases sitting between them. This CDR3 has 12 residues. The CDR3 protein is CASSFAESEQYF. The DNA for the CDR3 is TGTGCCAGCAGCTTCGCAGAGTCCGAGCAGTACTTC.

The rearrangement uses TRBV5-1 and TRBJ2-3, with 11 nucleotides matching TRBD1. Germline CDR1 reads SGHRS; CDR2 reads YFSETQ. Trimming at V came to 4 bases and at J to 5 bases, leaving 9 bases not matched to a gene. The CDR3 length is 16 residues. The CDR3 bases are TGCGCCAGCAGCGCAGGACAGGGGGCTGTGGAAGATACGCAGTATTTT. Its protein is CASSAGQGAVEDTQYF.

The rearrangement links TRBV20-1 to TRBJ2-3, with D tentatively TRBD1 (6 bases). This CDR3 comprises 11 residues. Germline-derived CDR1 and CDR2 are DFQATT and SNEGSKA (reference sequence). The V end was cut by 2 bases, the J end by 9 bases, with 9 bases between. CDR3 in amino acids: CSARTGYTQYF. The DNA for the CDR3 is TGCAGTGCTAGAACAGGGTACACGCAGTATTTT.

This clonotype was detected a few times. The chain is built from TRBV9 and TRBJ2-7; the D gene is possibly TRBD1 (5 bases). Germline CDR1 is SGDLS and CDR2 is YYNGEE. V was shortened by 3 bases and J by 1 base, with 11 bases between the two germline ends. The CDR3 is 14 amino acids. Written as DNA, the CDR3 is TGTGCCAGCAGCGAAACGACAGAGTCCTACGAGCAGTACTTC. This encodes CASSETTESYEQYF.

The rearrangement joins TRBV12-3 or TRBV12-4 to TRBJ1-2, with unresolved D. There are 13 residues in the CDR3. V dropped 3 bases and J dropped 4 bases, with 9 bases sitting between them. CDR3 sequence (DNA): TGTGCCAGCAGTTTGAACAGCCTCTATGGCTACACCTTC. It specifies CASSLNSLYGYTF.

The chain joins TRBV2 to TRBJ2-2; TRBD2 is a possible D gene (6 bases). CDR3 length: 17 residues. The V gene lost 4 bases and the J gene lost 7 bases, with 22 bases spanning the gap. Per the germline V gene, CDR1 is SNHLY and CDR2 is FYNNEI. The chain's CDR3 is CASSGLFGGMEDGELFF. The DNA of the CDR3 is TGTGCCAGCAGTGGACTCTTCGGGGGTATGGAGGACGGGGAGCTGTTTTTT. Supplemented by reference TRBV2 and TRBJ2-2, the full variable domain reads EPEVTQTPSHQVTQMGQEVILRCVPISNHLYFYWYRQILGQKVEFLVSFYNNEISEKSEIFDDQFSVERPDGSNFTLKIRSTKLEDSAMYFCASSGLFGGMEDGELFFGEGSRLTVL.

This chain connects TRBV27 to TRBJ2-3; 8 bases match TRBD1. In germline, CDR1 is MNHEY, CDR2 SMNVEV (reference sequence). V was clipped by 3 bases and J by 1 base; unmatched bases: 3. CDR3 length: 15 residues. This CDR3 reads CASSLPGQGTDTQYF. In nucleotides, the CDR3 is TGTGCCAGCAGTTTGCCGGGACAGGGCACAGATACGCAGTATTTT.

The chain uses TRBV13 and TRBJ2-7, with 8 bases matching TRBD2. The CDR3 runs 16 residues. Germline V gene data show CDR1 as PRHDT and CDR2 as FYEKMQ (reference sequence). V shed 2 bases, J shed 6 bases, and the junction held 12 bases outside the gene matches. This CDR3 is CASSLFTSGYYGEQYF. The CDR3, as DNA: TGTGCCAGCAGCTTATTCACTAGCGGTTACTACGGCGAGCAGTACTTC.

The chain couples TRBV7-2 to TRBJ1-2; no firm D call. From germline, CDR1 is SGHTA and CDR2 FQGNSA. The CDR3 is made up of 13 amino acids. V was clipped by 8 bases and J by 2 bases, with 12 bases between them. The CDR3 DNA reads TGTGCCAGCCCCATGGGAGGGAACTATGGCTACACCTTC. It specifies CASPMGGNYGYTF. Looking up the rest from reference TRBV7-2 and TRBJ1-2 gives the full variable domain: GAGVSQSPSNKVTEKGKDVELRCDPISGHTALYWYRQSLGQGLEFLIYFQGNSAPDKSGLPSDRFSAERTGGSVSTLTIQRTQQEDSAVYLCASPMGGNYGYTFGSGTRLTVV.

In this sample, this clonotype turned up a few times. Germline is not matched at one junction end, which may reflect a read error. The chain has TRBV7-7 and TRBJ2-1; TRBD2 matches at 8 bases. This CDR3 region has 15 residues. The germline gives CDR1 SSHAT, CDR2 FNYEAQ (reference sequence). The CDR3 spells CASSLAASGGNEQFF. The CDR3 region has the DNA TGTGCTAGCAGCTTAGCGGCCAGCGGGGGAAATGAGCAGTTCTTC.

This clonotype showed up just a few times. The chain couples TRBV6-6 to TRBJ2-5; 7 nucleotides agree with TRBD1. The V segment lost 6 bases and the J segment 5 bases; nucleotides outside the gene matches: 15. CDR1 and CDR2 from the germline V gene are MNHNY and SVGAGI (reference sequence). The CDR3 loop spans 16 amino acids. CDR3 region: CASSIGGQFGAETQYF. Here the CDR3 DNA reads TGTGCCAGCAGCATAGGGGGACAGTTTGGAGCGGAGACCCAGTACTTC.

This clonotype has more than one count but fewer than ten. The V and J genes are TRBV20-1 and TRBJ1-6, with D possibly TRBD1 on 5 matching bases. CDR1 is DFQATT, CDR2 SNEGSKA, per germline (reference sequence). V lost 3 bases, J lost 5 bases, and 20 bases lay in between. The CDR3 spans 17 residues. CDR3 bases: TGCAGTGCTAGTGCAGGGCCCACTATCACGGATAATTCACCCCTCCACTTT. Its translation is CSASAGPTITDNSPLHF.

This clonotype has only a few counts. V usage is TRBV6-1 and J usage is TRBJ2-3; D unclear. Trimming removed 3 bases at V and 7 bases at J, with 8 bases between. Germline loops: CDR1 MNHNS, CDR2 SASEGT. The CDR3 covers 12 residues. The CDR3 region is CASSEQEHTQYF. CDR3 DNA sequence: TGTGCCAGCAGTGAGCAGGAACATACGCAGTATTTT.

The chain links TRBV2 to TRBJ2-1; the match to TRBD2 covers 11 bases. J gave up 6 bases and V 10 bases, and 14 bases lay outside the gene matches. CDR1 and CDR2 from the germline V gene are SNHLY and FYNNEI. This CDR3 has 16 amino acids. CDR3 bases: TGTGCCACCTATGGCCTAGCGGGGGGCAGTCGCAATGAGCAGTTCTTC. Protein product: CATYGLAGGSRNEQFF.

This clonotype was counted at least ten times. The V and J genes are TRBV18 and TRBJ2-3, with 11 bases lining up with TRBD1. V dropped 1 base and J dropped 6; count of bases not matched to a gene: 9. Looked up from germline, CDR1 is KGHSH and CDR2 is LQKENI. This CDR3 is 17 amino acids long. The CDR3 region has the DNA TGTGCCAGCTCACCACTAGGACAGGGGGCCCGAGTGGATACGCAGTATTTT. Residues: CASSPLGQGARVDTQYF.

The chain joins TRBV9 to TRBJ2-1; D unresolved. Germline V gives CDR1 SGDLS, CDR2 YYNGEE. Trimming took off 0 bases at V and 9 bases at J, with 10 bases between the two ends. This CDR3 region has 13 residues. CDR3 DNA: TGTGCCAGCAGCGTAGGGGTCAGTGGTGAGCAGTTCTTC. As protein: CASSVGVSGEQFF.

This clonotype was seen a handful of times. The gene calls are TRBV14 and TRBJ1-4; the D gene is possibly TRBD1 (5 bases). Trimming took 3 bases from V and 6 from J, leaving 11 bases between them. The CDR3 is made up of 14 amino acids. Germline V gives CDR1 SGHDN, CDR2 FVKESK. CDR3 amino acids: CASSQFQGDEKLFF. For the CDR3, the DNA is TGTGCCAGCAGCCAGTTTCAGGGTGATGAAAAACTGTTTTTT.

The count of this clonotype is one. The chain uses TRBV6-5 and TRBJ2-5; 16 nucleotides match TRBD2. Germline CDR1 is MNHEY and CDR2 is SVGAGI. This CDR3 contains 16 residues. Trimming took 6 bases from V and 4 from J; bases not matched to a gene: 5. The DNA of the CDR3 is TGTGCCAGCAGCCCCGGGACTAGCGGGGGGGTAGAGACCCAGTACTTC. Its translation is CASSPGTSGGVETQYF.

This chain connects TRBV20-1 to TRBJ1-5, with D possibly TRBD1 on 5 matching bases. CDR3 size: 13 residues. Trimming shortened V by 1 base and J by 9 bases, and 13 bases separated the two germline ends. The germline CDR1 and CDR2 sequences are DFQATT and SNEGSKA (reference sequence). CDR3 DNA: TGCAGTGCTAGAGCCGAGGGGCGGCGGCCCCAGCATTTT. It translates to CSARAEGRRPQHF.

The chain carries TRBV2 and TRBJ2-1; a weak D match, TRBD2 (7 bases). Germline V lookup: CDR1 SNHLY, CDR2 FYNNEI. Trimming left V 4 bases short and J 7 bases short, with 11 bases between. The CDR3 has 13 amino acids. As DNA, the CDR3 is TGTGCCAGCAGTGTGGGGGGGCAGAATGAGCAGTTCTTC. It is translated as CASSVGGQNEQFF. The entire variable domain, with the rest obtained from reference TRBV2 and TRBJ2-1, is as follows: EPEVTQTPSHQVTQMGQEVILRCVPISNHLYFYWYRQILGQKVEFLVSFYNNEISEKSEIFDDQFSVERPDGSNFTLKIRSTKLEDSAMYFCASSVGGQNEQFFGPGTRLTVL.

This clonotype was recorded a few times. The chain couples TRBV3-1 to TRBJ2-5; D is ambiguous. CDR3 length equals 14 residues. Germline V lookup: CDR1 LGHDT, CDR2 YNNKEL (reference sequence). Trimming removed 5 bases from V and 0 bases from J, with 10 bases in between. The CDR3 region is CASSFSGNQETQYF. The CDR3 coding sequence is TGTGCCAGCAGCTTCAGTGGCAACCAAGAGACCCAGTACTTC.